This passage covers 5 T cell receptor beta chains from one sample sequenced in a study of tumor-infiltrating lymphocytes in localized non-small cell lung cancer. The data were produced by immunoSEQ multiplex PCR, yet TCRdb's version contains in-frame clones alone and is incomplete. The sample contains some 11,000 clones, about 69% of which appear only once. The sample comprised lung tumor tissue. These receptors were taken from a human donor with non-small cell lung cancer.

The CDR3 DNA is TGTGCCTGGAGTAATTCGGGGAGTCAGCCCCAGCATTTT. Its protein is CAWSNSGSQPQHF. The chain links TRBV30 to TRBJ1-5; unclear D gene. Germline CDR1 reads GTSNPN; CDR2 reads SVGIG (reference sequence). V was shortened by 2 bases and J by 6 bases, with 11 bases between the two germline ends. This CDR3 contains 13 residues.

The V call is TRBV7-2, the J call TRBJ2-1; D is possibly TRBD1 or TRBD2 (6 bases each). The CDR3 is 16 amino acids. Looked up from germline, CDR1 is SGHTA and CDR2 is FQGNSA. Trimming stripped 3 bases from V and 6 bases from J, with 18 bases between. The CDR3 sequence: CASSFFLGGGANEQFF. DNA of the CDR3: TGTGCCAGCAGCTTTTTTCTTGGAGGGGGAGCCAATGAGCAGTTCTTC.

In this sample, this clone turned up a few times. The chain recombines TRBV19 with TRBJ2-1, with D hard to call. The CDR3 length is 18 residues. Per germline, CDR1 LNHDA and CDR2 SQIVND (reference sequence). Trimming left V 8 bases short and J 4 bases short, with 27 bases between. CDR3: CASPSLYNRGLKYNEQFF. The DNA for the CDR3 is TGTGCCAGTCCAAGTCTGTATAATCGAGGCCTGAAGTACAATGAGCAGTTCTTC.

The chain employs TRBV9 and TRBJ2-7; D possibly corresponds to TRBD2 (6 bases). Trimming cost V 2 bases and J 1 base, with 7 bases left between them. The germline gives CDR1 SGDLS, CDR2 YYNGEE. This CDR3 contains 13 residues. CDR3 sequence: CASSVEGSYEQYF. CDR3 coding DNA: TGTGCCAGCAGCGTGGAGGGGTCCTACGAGCAGTACTTC.

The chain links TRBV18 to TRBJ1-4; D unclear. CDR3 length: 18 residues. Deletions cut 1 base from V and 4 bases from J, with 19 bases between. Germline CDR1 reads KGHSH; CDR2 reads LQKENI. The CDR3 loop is CASSPLESAERFNEKLFF. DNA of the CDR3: TGTGCCAGCTCACCACTTGAGAGCGCTGAACGGTTTAATGAAAAACTGTTTTTT.